Listed here are 27 T cell receptor beta chains from one sample, sequenced in a study of cytomegalovirus exposure and HLA in healthy donors. 13 Jbeta primers and 60 Vbeta primers were used for the PCR. The method was immunoSEQ multiplex PCR; TCRdb's version includes in-frame clones alone and lacks a portion of them. Of fewer than 250,000 clones in the sample, 79% are singletons; the top ten hold approximately 1.4%. Sequencing used PBMCs. The receptors here all came from a woman in her forties or fifties in good health and CMV-seronegative.

The chain has TRBV7-2 and TRBJ2-3; D might be TRBD2 (6 bases). V was pared by 6 bases and J by 1 base, with 14 bases between. The CDR3 has 15 amino acids. Germline CDR1 reads SGHTA; CDR2 reads FQGNSA. The CDR3 DNA sequence: TGTGCCAGCAGGCCGGGAGTTATGCGCACAGATACGCAGTATTTT. It yields the protein CASRPGVMRTDTQYF.

The chain couples TRBV6-5 to TRBJ1-5; a weak D match, TRBD1 (5 bases). V shed 6 bases and J shed 0 bases, with 12 bases lying between them. Germline V lookup: CDR1 MNHEY, CDR2 SVGAGI. There are 15 residues in the CDR3. CDR3 amino acids: CASSSGQYSNQPQHF. CDR3 nucleotide sequence: TGTGCCAGCAGCTCAGGGCAATATAGCAATCAGCCCCAGCATTTT.

This clone was observed once. The chain is built from TRBV19 and TRBJ1-5, with TRBD1 matching over 7 bases. V lost 5 bases and J lost 2; bases outside the gene matches: 6. The germline CDR1 and CDR2 sequences are LNHDA and SQIVND (reference sequence). The CDR3 runs 15 residues. CDR3 amino acids: CASSSRQGGNQPQHF. CDR3 bases: TGTGCCAGTAGTTCTAGACAGGGAGGCAATCAGCCCCAGCATTTT.

J is TRBJ2-1 and V is TRBV5-5, with 9 positions matching TRBD1. The germline gives CDR1 SGHKS, CDR2 YYEKEE (reference sequence). The CDR3 is 15 residues long. J lost 9 bases, V lost 1 base, and 8 bases had no gene match. The CDR3 nucleotides are TGTGCCAGCAGCTTGAACAGGGGGCTTTCCCTTGAGCAGTTCTTC. Translating gives CASSLNRGLSLEQFF.

V usage is TRBV9 and J usage is TRBJ2-1; 13 nucleotides align to TRBD2. The CDR3 loop spans 15 amino acids. The V segment lost 3 bases and the J segment 6 bases; nucleotides outside the gene matches: 3. Germline loops: CDR1 SGDLS, CDR2 YYNGEE. The CDR3 loop reads CASSGGLAGVNEQFF. The CDR3 region has the DNA TGTGCCAGCAGCGGCGGACTAGCGGGAGTCAATGAGCAGTTCTTC.

Details on this clone: Germline is not matched at one junction end, which may reflect a read error. This chain connects TRBV28 to TRBJ2-3; 11 positions match TRBD2. The germline gives CDR1 MDHEN, CDR2 SYDVKM. The CDR3 is 14 amino acids. CDR3 DNA sequence: TGTGCCGGCAGGACTAGCGGGCGGACAGATACGCAGTATTTT. Amino acid sequence: CAGRTSGRTDTQYF.

The CDR3 is CASSLNLGTWYEQYF. The CDR3 DNA reads as TGTGCCAGCAGCCTGAATCTGGGGACTTGGTACGAGCAGTACTTC. The genes are TRBV6-1 and TRBJ2-7, with a weak D call TRBD2 (6 bases). Germline CDR1 MNHNS, CDR2 SASEGT. This CDR3 comprises 15 residues. V dropped 6 bases and J dropped 4 bases, with 19 bases sitting between them.

The V call is TRBV19, the J call TRBJ1-5, with D possibly TRBD1 on 5 matching bases. V was cut by 8 bases and J by 5 bases, with 13 bases left in between. Looked up from germline, CDR1 is LNHDA and CDR2 is SQIVND (reference sequence). This CDR3 is 13 amino acids long. This chain's CDR3 is CASGDSQDQPQHF. The CDR3 DNA reads TGTGCCAGTGGAGACAGCCAAGATCAGCCCCAGCATTTT.

The chain employs TRBV19 and TRBJ1-2; no firm D call. Trimming left V 5 bases short and J 0 bases short, with 10 bases between. CDR3 length: 14 amino acids. CDR1 LNHDA and CDR2 SQIVND come from the germline V gene (reference sequence). This chain's CDR3 is CASSGALTNYGYTF. The CDR3 DNA follows: TGTGCCAGTAGTGGAGCCCTGACTAACTATGGCTACACCTTC.

The V and J genes are TRBV29-1 and TRBJ1-4; 8 bases are shared with TRBD1. V shed 4 bases and J 8 bases; nucleotides not matched to a gene: 6. The CDR3 is 13 amino acids. CDR1 SQVTM and CDR2 ANQGSEA come from the germline V gene. The CDR3 loop reads CSVGDRRWEKLFF. In nucleotides, the CDR3 is TGCAGCGTTGGGGACAGGAGGTGGGAAAAACTGTTTTTT.

V and J are TRBV30 and TRBJ2-5, with D possibly being TRBD1 (5 bases). Germline V gene sequence: CDR1 GTSNPN, CDR2 SVGIG (reference sequence). With 1 base removed from V and 5 bases from J, the gap between germline ends came to 11 bases. This CDR3 has 13 amino acids. CDR3 coding DNA: TGTGCCTGGAGTGCAATGGGGCAGGAGACCCAGTACTTC. Translating gives CAWSAMGQETQYF. Combining the CDR3 with reference TRBV30 and TRBJ2-5 gives the whole variable domain SQTIHQWPATLVQPVGSPLSLECTVEGTSNPNLYWYRQAAGRGLQLLFYSVGIGQISSEVPQNLSASRPQDRQFILSSKKLLLSDSGFYLCAWSAMGQETQYFGPGTRLLVL.

The rearrangement joins TRBV18 to TRBJ1-1, with a tentative D call TRBD1 (5 bases). In germline, CDR1 is KGHSH, CDR2 LQKENI. The V gene lost 6 bases and the J gene lost 4 bases, with 15 bases spanning the gap. This CDR3 contains 14 residues. As DNA, the CDR3 is TGTGCCAGCTCTCTCGCGGGACGCCGCACTGAAGCTTTCTTT. It translates to CASSLAGRRTEAFF.

V gene TRBV9 combines with J gene TRBJ2-5, with D perhaps matching TRBD2 (6 bases). Looked up from germline, CDR1 is SGDLS and CDR2 is YYNGEE. CDR3 length: 14 amino acids. V was trimmed by 4 bases and J by 5 bases, leaving 15 bases between them. In nucleotides, the CDR3 is TGTGCCAGCAGCTCTCGGCCTGGAGGGGAGACCCAGTACTTC. As protein: CASSSRPGGETQYF.

The V and J genes are TRBV7-2 and TRBJ2-2; possible D gene TRBD1, 5 bases. The length of the CDR3 is 15 residues. V gave up 1 base and J gave up 6 bases, with 12 bases separating them. Looked up from germline, CDR1 is SGHTA and CDR2 is FQGNSA. The CDR3 protein is CASSLGQNYAGELFF. Written as DNA, the CDR3 is TGTGCCAGCAGCTTAGGACAGAATTACGCCGGGGAGCTGTTTTTT.

This rearrangement joins TRBV19 to TRBJ2-7, with TRBD1 matching 8 bases. V lost 3 bases, J lost 4 bases, and 8 bases stayed unmatched. The CDR3 loop spans 15 amino acids. In germline, CDR1 is LNHDA, CDR2 SQIVND (reference sequence). As DNA, the CDR3 is TGTGCCAGTAGTATTATCGGACAGGGTACGTACGAGCAGTACTTC. This sequence encodes CASSIIGQGTYEQYF.

The rearrangement links TRBV7-2 to TRBJ2-1; 12 bases are a match to TRBD2. V lost 5 bases to trimming and J lost 11 bases; unmatched junction nucleotides: 10. This CDR3 region has 15 residues. Germline lookup yields CDR1 SGHTA and CDR2 FQGNSA. The CDR3 protein is CASSPRSSGRAKQFF. The CDR3 nucleotides are TGTGCCAGCAGCCCCCGTTCTAGCGGGAGGGCAAAGCAGTTCTTC.

The rearrangement links TRBV28 to TRBJ1-1; 7 nucleotides align to TRBD1. CDR3 size: 16 residues. Trimming cost V 6 bases and J 0 bases; bases outside gene matches: 10. Germline V gene data show CDR1 as MDHEN and CDR2 as SYDVKM. CDR3 in amino acids: CASRHLRDSMNTEAFF. In DNA, the CDR3 is TGTGCCAGCAGACACCTCCGGGACAGCATGAACACTGAAGCTTTCTTT.

The chain employs TRBV4-3 and TRBJ2-1, with 7 bases identical to TRBD2. The CDR3 has 17 amino acids. Germline assignment: CDR1 LGHNA and CDR2 YSLEER. Trimming at V came to 0 bases and at J to 0 bases, leaving 5 bases not matched to a gene. This CDR3 reads CASSQDPGGSSYNEQFF. CDR3 sequence (DNA): TGCGCCAGCAGCCAAGATCCAGGCGGGAGCTCCTACAATGAGCAGTTCTTC.

This sequence joins TRBV6-1 and TRBJ1-4; 7 bases agree with TRBD1. Germline CDR1 MNHNS, CDR2 SASEGT. CDR3 size: 15 residues. V trimming: 4 bases; J trimming: 7 bases; junction bases outside the gene matches: 9. Here the CDR3 reads CASSGSTGRGEKLFF. The CDR3 coding sequence is TGTGCCAGCAGTGGTTCGACAGGGCGGGGTGAAAAACTGTTTTTT.

V usage is TRBV15 and J usage is TRBJ1-3; D possibly corresponds to TRBD1 (6 bases). V gave up 5 bases and J gave up 1 base, with 12 bases separating them. The CDR3 loop spans 15 amino acids. Looked up from germline, CDR1 is LNHNV and CDR2 is YYDKDF (reference sequence). The CDR3 is CATSEGEISGNTIYF. The CDR3, as DNA: TGTGCCACCAGCGAGGGGGAGATTTCTGGAAACACCATATATTTT.

The CDR3 loop is CSVELGLAGGPGTDTQYF. The CDR3 bases are TGCAGCGTTGAGCTAGGACTAGCGGGAGGGCCAGGCACAGATACGCAGTATTTT. This sequence joins TRBV29-1 and TRBJ2-3, with 15 nucleotides matching TRBD2. Trimming removed 3 bases from V and 1 base from J; junction bases left unmatched: 8. Germline CDR1 SQVTM, CDR2 ANQGSEA. This CDR3 contains 18 residues.

The V call is TRBV7-9, the J call TRBJ1-2, with 10 positions matching TRBD1. The CDR3 is made up of 15 amino acids. Germline CDR1 reads SEHNR; CDR2 reads FQNEAQ (reference sequence). Trimming at V came to 5 bases and at J to 8 bases, leaving 11 bases not matched to a gene. The CDR3 loop is CASSLGQGGMVGYTF. The CDR3 DNA follows: TGTGCCAGCAGCCTCGGACAGGGGGGAATGGTGGGCTACACCTTC.

This chain uses TRBV11-2 with TRBJ2-7; D may be TRBD1 (6 bases). V was pared by 4 bases and J by 2 bases, with 15 bases between. From germline, CDR1 is SGHAT and CDR2 FQNNGV. This CDR3 contains 15 residues. CDR3 in amino acids: CASSSLQGSTYEQYF. Written as DNA, the CDR3 is TGTGCCAGCAGCTCCCTACAGGGATCTACCTACGAGCAGTACTTC.

Written as DNA, the CDR3 is TGTGCCAGCAGTGAACAGGACAGACTTCGAGAGACCCAGTACTTC. Residues: CASSEQDRLRETQYF. The V gene is TRBV6-1, the J gene TRBJ2-5, with D maybe TRBD1 (6 bases). The germline gives CDR1 MNHNS, CDR2 SASEGT. The CDR3 has 15 residues. V was shortened by 2 bases and J by 4 bases, with 14 bases between the two germline ends.

The gene calls are TRBV4-1 and TRBJ2-1, with 9 bases lining up with TRBD2. V lost 1 base and J lost 2; bases outside the gene matches: 3. CDR3 length: 16 residues. Germline CDR1 reads MGHRA; CDR2 reads YSYEKL. The CDR3 is CASSQGAGGAYNEQFF. The CDR3 nucleotides are TGCGCCAGCAGCCAAGGGGCGGGAGGGGCCTACAATGAGCAGTTCTTC.

This rearrangement joins TRBV5-6 to TRBJ2-3; no clear D gene. Germline CDR1 SGHDT, CDR2 YYEEEE. The CDR3 contains 13 residues. Trimming took 0 bases from V and 4 from J, leaving 6 bases between them. CDR3 sequence: CASSLAGPDTQYF. The CDR3 nucleotides read TGTGCCAGCAGCTTGGCGGGTCCAGATACGCAGTATTTT.

The rearrangement joins TRBV29-1 to TRBJ1-2; 9 bases agree with TRBD1. The CDR3 runs 13 residues. Germline loops: CDR1 SQVTM, CDR2 ANQGSEA. The junction had 6 bases not matched to a gene; V was cut back by 8 bases and J by 2 bases. CDR3 region: CSSNDRGNYGYTF. DNA of the CDR3: TGCAGCTCCAATGACAGGGGGAACTATGGCTACACCTTC. Full variable domain (missing parts from reference TRBV29-1 and TRBJ1-2): SAVISQKPSRDICQRGTSLTIQCQVDSQVTMMFWYRQQPGQSLTLIATANQGSEATYESGFVIDKFPISRPNLTFSTLTVSNMSPEDSSIYLCSSNDRGNYGYTFGSGTRLTVV.